This T cell receptor beta chain is drawn from a study of blood T cell repertoires in COVID-19. Turning to the study itself: Samples of COVID-19 (acute and convalescent) were obtained from the United States, Italy and Spain. From T cells, B-cell-depleted T cells, or PBMCs came the material, which was cDNA or gDNA.

The Seattle patients joined while their infection was active and were tracked longitudinally afterward. About this clone: The same CDR3 is also encoded by other DNA sequences in this sample.

V trimming: 3 bases; J trimming: 5 bases; junction bases outside the gene matches: 2. The CDR3 has 13 amino acids. The V gene's germline CDR1 is SNHLY and CDR2 FYNNEI. Authors' processing steps: Nucleated cell counts were estimated from reference gene primer amplification. The protocol was immunoSEQ multiplex PCR, while the TCRdb copy is restricted to in-frame clones and leaves out a portion. V and J calls and clone size are those listed in that table; D and trimming were worked out from the DNA. The table has fewer than 600,000 clones, approximately 92% seen once. The clonotype was recovered from a man aged 18-30 years with COVID-19, enrolled during active disease. This rearrangement joins TRBV2 to TRBJ1-1; TRBD1 matches 8 bases. Material for sequencing was peripheral blood. As DNA, the CDR3 is TGTGCCAGCAGTGAGCAGGGGGCAACTGAAGCTTTCTTT. It encodes CASSEQGATEAFF.